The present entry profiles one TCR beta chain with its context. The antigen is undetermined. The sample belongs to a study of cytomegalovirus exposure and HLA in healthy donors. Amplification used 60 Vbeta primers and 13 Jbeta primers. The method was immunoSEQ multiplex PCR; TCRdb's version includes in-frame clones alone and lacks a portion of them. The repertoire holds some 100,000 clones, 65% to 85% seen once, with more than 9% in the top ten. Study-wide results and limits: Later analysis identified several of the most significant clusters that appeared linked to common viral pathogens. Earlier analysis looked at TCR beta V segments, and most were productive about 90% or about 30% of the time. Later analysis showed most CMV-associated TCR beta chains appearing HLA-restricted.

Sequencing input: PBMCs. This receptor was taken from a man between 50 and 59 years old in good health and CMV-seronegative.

The CDR3 loop reads CASSTPVWEQYF. The CDR3 DNA follows: TGTGCCAGCAGCACACCCGTGTGGGAGCAGTACTTC. V and J are TRBV28 and TRBJ2-7; D ambiguous. V lost 6 bases, J lost 7 bases, and 13 bases lay in between. This CDR3 has 12 amino acids. Germline V gene data show CDR1 as MDHEN and CDR2 as SYDVKM.